This entry is about one TCR beta chain. Its antigen is currently unknown. This record comes from a study of CD8 T cells in Susac syndrome. Study conclusions and caveats: In its TCR sequencing and HLA analysis, the study acknowledged that the number of individuals was relatively small.

Trimming took off 0 bases at V and 0 bases at J, with 7 bases between the two ends. There are 16 residues in the CDR3. CDR1 is SGDLS and CDR2 is YYNGEE in the germline V gene. From blood CD8+ and CD4+ T cells, TCR beta sequences were generated. Controls were drawn from healthy donors and were matched for age and sex. The RNA, about 0.45 to 1 ug, was put through reverse transcription using random hexamers. TCRdb reanalysed the immunoSEQ multiplex PCR reads using MiXCR and keeps one entry per CDR3 protein. In the table there are some 190,000 distinct CDR3 sequences, about 94% of which are singletons. The V gene is TRBV9, the J gene TRBJ2-6; D not certain. The sample consisted of CD4+ T cells from PBMCs. The receptor was derived from a human donor in good health. The chain's CDR3 is CASSVAISSGANVLTF. Written as DNA, the CDR3 is TGTGCCAGCAGCGTAGCGATCAGCTCTGGGGCCAACGTCCTGACTTTC.